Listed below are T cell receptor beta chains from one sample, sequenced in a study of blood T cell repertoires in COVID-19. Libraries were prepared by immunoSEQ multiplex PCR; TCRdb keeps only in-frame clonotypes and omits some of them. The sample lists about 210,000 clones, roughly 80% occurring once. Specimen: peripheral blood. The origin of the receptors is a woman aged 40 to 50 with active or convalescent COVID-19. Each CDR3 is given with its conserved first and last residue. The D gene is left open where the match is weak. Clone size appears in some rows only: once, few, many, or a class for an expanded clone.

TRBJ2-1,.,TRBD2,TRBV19,TGTGCCAGTACCGAGTCCGGGACTAGCGGGAGTTTTTACAATGAGCAGTTCTTC,CASTESGTSGSFYNEQFF
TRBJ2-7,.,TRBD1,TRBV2,TGTGCCAGCACGAGGACAGGGGGCTACGAGCAGTACTTC,CASTRTGGYEQYF
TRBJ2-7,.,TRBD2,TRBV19,TGTGCCAGTAGTTCACCCCCGGGAGGAACTCTCTACGAGCAGTACTTC,CASSSPPGGTLYEQYF
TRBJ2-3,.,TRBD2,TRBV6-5,TGTGCCAGCATCCGTAGCGGGATTTCAGATACGCAGTATTTT,CASIRSGISDTQYF
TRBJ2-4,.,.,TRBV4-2,TGTGCCAGCAGCCAAGATCGTCAGGGAGGAAACATTCAGTACTTC,CASSQDRQGGNIQYF
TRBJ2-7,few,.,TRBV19,TGTGCGTCGGCAGGGGAGTACGAGCAGTACTTC,CASAGEYEQYF
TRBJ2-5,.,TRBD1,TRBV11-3,TGTGCCAGCAGCTTACCGGGACAGGGTAGGGCGAGGGAGACCCAGTACTTC,CASSLPGQGRARETQYF
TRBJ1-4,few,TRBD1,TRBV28,TGTGCCAGCAGTTTGGGACAGGGGGCAAATGAAAAACTGTTTTTT,CASSLGQGANEKLFF
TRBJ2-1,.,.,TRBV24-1,TGTGCCACCAGTGATACCCGGTCCCCGAGGAATGAGCAGTTCTTC,CATSDTRSPRNEQFF
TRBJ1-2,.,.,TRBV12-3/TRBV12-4,TGTGCCAGCAGTTCTGGACAGCCCTATGGCTACACCTTC,CASSSGQPYGYTF
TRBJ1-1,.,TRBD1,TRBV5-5,TGTGCCAGCAGCCGAGGACAGGGGAGGGCGATGAACACTGAAGCTTTCTTT,CASSRGQGRAMNTEAFF
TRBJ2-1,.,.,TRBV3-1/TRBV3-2,TGTGCCAGCAGCCTACAGGGAACATTGCAGTTCTTC,CASSLQGTLQFF
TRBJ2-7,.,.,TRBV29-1,TGCAGCGTTGAAGAGGGGCACAGGGTGGCCGAGCAGTACTTC,CSVEEGHRVAEQYF
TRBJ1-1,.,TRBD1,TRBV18,TGTGCCAGCTCACCAGGACAGGGTAACACTGAAGCTTTCTTT,CASSPGQGNTEAFF
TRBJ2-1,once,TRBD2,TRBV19,TGTGCCAGTAGTATAGGTAGCGGGCCGCCCTACAATGAGCAGTTCTTC,CASSIGSGPPYNEQFF
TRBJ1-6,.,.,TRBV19,TGTGCCAGTAGTCCTCGGATGGGGGGTCGGGGCTATAATTCACCCCTCCACTTT,CASSPRMGGRGYNSPLHF
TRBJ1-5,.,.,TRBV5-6,TGTGCCAGCAGCTTGTCTGGAGGCGATATTAGCAATCAGCCCCAGCATTTT,CASSLSGGDISNQPQHF
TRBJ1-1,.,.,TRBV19,TGTGCCAGTAGGAAGGGGGGGATGAACACTGAAGCTTTCTTT,CASRKGGMNTEAFF
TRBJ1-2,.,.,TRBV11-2,TGTGCCAGCCGAAGGGGCGAGAAGGACTATGGCTACACCTTC,CASRRGEKDYGYTF
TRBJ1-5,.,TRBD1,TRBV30,TGTGCCTGGAGTGGCGGGACAGGGGGGATTCGAGGACGGCCCCAGCATTTT,CAWSGGTGGIRGRPQHF
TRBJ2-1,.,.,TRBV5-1,TGCGCCAGCAGCCCCGGCGGGAATGTCAATGAGCAGTTCTTC,CASSPGGNVNEQFF
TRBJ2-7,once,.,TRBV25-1,TGTGCCAGCACCGACGACTCGATATCCTACGAGCAGTACTTC,CASTDDSISYEQYF
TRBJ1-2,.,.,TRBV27,TGTGCCAGCAGTTTATCTGAAGGGGAGGGATCCTATGGCTACACCTTC,CASSLSEGEGSYGYTF
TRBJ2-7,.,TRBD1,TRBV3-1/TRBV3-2,TGTGCCAGCAGTTACCGGACAGGGACCTACGAGCAGTACTTC,CASSYRTGTYEQYF
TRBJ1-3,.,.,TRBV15,TGTGCCACCAGCAGAGATCCAGGGGGAAACACCATATATTTT,CATSRDPGGNTIYF
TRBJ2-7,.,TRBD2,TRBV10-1,TGCGCCAGCAGTGGTAGCGGGCCAGGTTACGAGCAGTACTTC,CASSGSGPGYEQYF
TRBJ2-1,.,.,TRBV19,TGTGCCAGTAGTATTCGGTGGACTCCGAACAATGAGCAGTTCTTC,CASSIRWTPNNEQFF
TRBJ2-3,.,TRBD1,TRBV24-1,TGTGCCACCCAGAAGGACAGGGGGGCCACAGATACGCAGTATTTT,CATQKDRGATDTQYF
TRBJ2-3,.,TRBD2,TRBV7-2,TGTGCCAGCAGCCACGGGGCTAGCGGGGGGATTTACACAGATACGCAGTATTTT,CASSHGASGGIYTDTQYF
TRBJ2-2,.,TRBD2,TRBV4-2,TGTGCCAGCAGCCAAGAAGACCTAGCGGGAGCCGGGGAGCTGTTTTTT,CASSQEDLAGAGELFF
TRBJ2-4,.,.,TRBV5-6,TGTGCCAGCAGCGGTTTCACGGTCAGGGGAGACATTCAGTACTTC,CASSGFTVRGDIQYF
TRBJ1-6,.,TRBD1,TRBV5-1,TGCGCCAGCAGCGCGGGGACAGGGTTAGGAATTTCACCCCTCCACTTT,CASSAGTGLGISPLHF
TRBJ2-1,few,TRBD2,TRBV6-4,TGTGCCAGCAGTGACTTTGGGACTAGCGGGAGGACTTATAATGAGCAGTTCTTC,CASSDFGTSGRTYNEQFF
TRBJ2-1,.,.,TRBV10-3,TGTGCCATCAGTGAGGGGGGGAGCGCTAGGCCTTCGGGGCAGTTCTTC,CAISEGGSARPSGQFF
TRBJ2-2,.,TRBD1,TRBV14,TGTGCCAGCAGGGTATCCGGGACAGGGGATACCGGGGAGCTGTTTTTT,CASRVSGTGDTGELFF
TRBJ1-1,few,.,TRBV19,TGTGCCAGTAGCCTCGACACTGAAGCTTTCTTT,CASSLDTEAFF
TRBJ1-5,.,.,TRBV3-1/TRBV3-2,TGTGCCAGCAGCCAGGGCAGGGTTAGCAATCAGCCCCAGCATTTT,CASSQGRVSNQPQHF
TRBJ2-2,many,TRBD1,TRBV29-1,TGCAGCGTGTCTTTAGGGGGCAGGGACACCGGGGAGCTGTTTTTT,CSVSLGGRDTGELFF
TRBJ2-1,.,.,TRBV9,TGTGCCAGCAATCGGAGGGCGGGGGCAAACAATGAGCAGTTCTTC,CASNRRAGANNEQFF
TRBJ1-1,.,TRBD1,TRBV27,TGTGCCAGCAGCAACGGACAGGTTTTAAAGAAGACTGAAGCTTTCTTT,CASSNGQVLKKTEAFF
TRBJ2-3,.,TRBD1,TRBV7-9,TGTGCCAGCAGCTGGCCAGGACAGGGAGCAGATACGCAGTATTTT,CASSWPGQGADTQYF
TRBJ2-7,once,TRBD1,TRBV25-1,TGTGCCAGCAGTGAGTACGGGGACAGGGTGGGCCCCTACGAGCAGTACTTC,CASSEYGDRVGPYEQYF
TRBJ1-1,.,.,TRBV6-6,TGTGCCAGCAGTTACGCGGTGGAAGCTTTCTTT,CASSYAVEAFF
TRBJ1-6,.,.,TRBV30,TGTGCCTGGAGCTGGGAGGGAAATAATTCACCCCTCCACTTT,CAWSWEGNNSPLHF
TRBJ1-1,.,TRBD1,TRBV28,TGTGCCAGCAGTAAGGAGCCGGGACAGGGTACTGAAGCTTTCTTT,CASSKEPGQGTEAFF
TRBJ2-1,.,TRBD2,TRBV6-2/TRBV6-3,TGTGCCAGCAGTGCATTACGGACTAGCGGGGTCAATGAGCAGTTCTTC,CASSALRTSGVNEQFF
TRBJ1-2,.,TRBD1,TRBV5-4,TGTGCCAGCAGCACGGGACAGGCCCTTTCCGGCTACACCTTC,CASSTGQALSGYTF
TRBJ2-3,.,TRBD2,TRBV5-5,TGTGCCAGCAGCTTGGATGGGGGGGATAGCACAGATACGCAGTATTTT,CASSLDGGDSTDTQYF
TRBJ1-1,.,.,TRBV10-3,TGTGCCATCAGTGAGAAGTTTACGGTGAACACTGAAGCTTTCTTT,CAISEKFTVNTEAFF
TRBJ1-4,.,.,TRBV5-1,TGCGCCAGCAGCTTGGGGCACGGAGAGCAAGAAAAACTGTTTTTT,CASSLGHGEQEKLFF
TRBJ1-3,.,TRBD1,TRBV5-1,TGCGCCAGCAGCTTCGGGCCCCAGGGGGCGAATGGAAACACCATATATTTT,CASSFGPQGANGNTIYF
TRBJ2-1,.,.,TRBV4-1,TGCGCCAGCAGCCAAGGGCCAGCGAGCTCCTACAATGAGCAGTTCTTC,CASSQGPASSYNEQFF
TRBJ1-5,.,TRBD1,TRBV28,TGTGCCAGCAGTATACCACGACAGGGATATAGCAATCAGCCCCAGCATTTT,CASSIPRQGYSNQPQHF
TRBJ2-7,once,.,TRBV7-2,TGTGCCAGCAGCCAACCCCCACTCTACGAGCAGTACTTC,CASSQPPLYEQYF
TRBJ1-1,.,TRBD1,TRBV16,TGTGCCAGCAGCTTACGACAGACAGGGGGCACTGAAGCTTTCTTT,CASSLRQTGGTEAFF
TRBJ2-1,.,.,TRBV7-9,TGTGCCAGCAGTAGTGCGGGGGCCTCCTACAATGAGCAGTTCTTC,CASSSAGASYNEQFF
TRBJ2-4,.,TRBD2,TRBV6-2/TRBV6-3,TGTGCCAGCAGTCACGGATGGGGGAGGGACATTCAGTACTTC,CASSHGWGRDIQYF